This T cell receptor beta chain was observed in a study of cytomegalovirus exposure and HLA in healthy donors. Some clones are missing from TCRdb's copy, which holds only in-frame ones; the method was immunoSEQ multiplex PCR. Of about 330,000 clones listed, roughly 87% were seen once; the top ten hold approximately 1.2%. In the case of this clone: Its antigen is not identified.

V lost 3 bases and J lost 8, with 13 bases in between. The CDR3 extends over 13 amino acids. Germline V gene sequence: CDR1 MDHEN, CDR2 SYDVKM. General study points: Subsequent analysis showed first-cohort TCR clusters tending to co-occur in about 110 validation repertoires. Overall, approximately 150 TCR beta chains were annotated as cytomegalovirus-associated.

The V call is TRBV28, the J call TRBJ1-2; D is unclear. The clonotype originates from a woman in her 30s in good health and CMV-seropositive. The sequenced material came from PBMCs. CDR3 residues: CASSLSTVGGYTF. The CDR3 coding sequence is TGTGCCAGCAGTTTGAGTACAGTTGGCGGCTACACCTTC.